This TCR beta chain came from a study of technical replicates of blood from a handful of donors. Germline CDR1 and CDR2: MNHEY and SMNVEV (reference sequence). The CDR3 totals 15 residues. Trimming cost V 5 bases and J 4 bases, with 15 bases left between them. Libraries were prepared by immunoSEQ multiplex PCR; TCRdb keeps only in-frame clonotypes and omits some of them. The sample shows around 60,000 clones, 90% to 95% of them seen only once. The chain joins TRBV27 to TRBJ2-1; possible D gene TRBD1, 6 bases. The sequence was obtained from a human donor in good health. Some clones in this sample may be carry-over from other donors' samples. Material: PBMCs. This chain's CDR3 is CASSPVWGQYNEQFF. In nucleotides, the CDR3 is TGTGCCAGCAGTCCCGTTTGGGGGCAATACAATGAGCAGTTCTTC.